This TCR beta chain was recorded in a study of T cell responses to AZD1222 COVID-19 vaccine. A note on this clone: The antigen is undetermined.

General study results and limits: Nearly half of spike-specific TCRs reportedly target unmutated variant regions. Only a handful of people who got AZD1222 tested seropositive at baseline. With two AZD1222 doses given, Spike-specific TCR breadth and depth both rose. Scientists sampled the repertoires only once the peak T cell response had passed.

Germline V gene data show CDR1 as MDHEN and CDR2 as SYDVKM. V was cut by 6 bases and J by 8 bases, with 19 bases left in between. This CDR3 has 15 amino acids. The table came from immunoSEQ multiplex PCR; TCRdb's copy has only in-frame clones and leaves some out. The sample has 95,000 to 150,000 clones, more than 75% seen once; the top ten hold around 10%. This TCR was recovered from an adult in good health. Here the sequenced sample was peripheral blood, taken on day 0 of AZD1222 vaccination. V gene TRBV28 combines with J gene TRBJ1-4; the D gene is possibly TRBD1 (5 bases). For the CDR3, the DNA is TGTGCCAGCAGCCCATTCCCGCAGGGAGACGAAAAACTGTTTTTT. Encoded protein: CASSPFPQGDEKLFF.